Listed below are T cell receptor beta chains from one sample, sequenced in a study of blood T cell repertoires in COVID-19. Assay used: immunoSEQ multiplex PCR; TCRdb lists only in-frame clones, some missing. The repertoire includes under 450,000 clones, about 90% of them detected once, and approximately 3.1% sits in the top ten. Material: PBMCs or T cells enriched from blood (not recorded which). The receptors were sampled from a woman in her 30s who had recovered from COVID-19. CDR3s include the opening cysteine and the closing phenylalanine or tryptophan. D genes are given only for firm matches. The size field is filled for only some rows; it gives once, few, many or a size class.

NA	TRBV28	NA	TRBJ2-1	TGTGCCAGCTGCGCGGGTTACTCCTACAATGAGCAGTTCTTC	CASCAGYSYNEQFF
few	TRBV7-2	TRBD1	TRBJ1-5	TGTGCCAGCAGCTTAACGGGAGGGGGCAAACAGCCCCAGCATTTT	CASSLTGGGKQPQHF
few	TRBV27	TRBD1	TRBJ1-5	TGTGCCAGCAGTTCAGGACAGGGCAATCAGCCCCAGCATTTT	CASSSGQGNQPQHF
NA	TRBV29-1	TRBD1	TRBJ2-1	TGCAGCGTTGAACCGGCGGACAGGGGGCGTTACAATGAGCAGTTCTTC	CSVEPADRGRYNEQFF
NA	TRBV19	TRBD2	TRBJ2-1	TGTGCCAGTAGTATAGTAGGTCGCGGGAGGGATTACAATGAGCAGTTCTTC	CASSIVGRGRDYNEQFF
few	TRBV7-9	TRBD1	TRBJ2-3	TGTGCCAGCAGCCAAGGGACAGGGGAGACAGATACGCAGTATTTT	CASSQGTGETDTQYF
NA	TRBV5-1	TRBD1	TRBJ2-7	TGCGCCAGCAGCCCACGTTCAGGGGGTCTCGTCTACGAGCAGTACTTC	CASSPRSGGLVYEQYF
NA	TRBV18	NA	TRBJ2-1	TGTGCCAGCTCACCAAATGGGCAGGGGAATTTCGATGAGCAGTTCTTC	CASSPNGQGNFDEQFF
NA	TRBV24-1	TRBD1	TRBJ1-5	TGTGCCACCAGTGAACCGGGACAGGGGAATCAGCCCCAGCATTTT	CATSEPGQGNQPQHF
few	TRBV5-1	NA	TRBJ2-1	TGCGCCAGCAGCTTGGACGGGACTTCCTACAATGAGCAGTTCTTC	CASSLDGTSYNEQFF
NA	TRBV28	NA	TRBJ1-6	TGTGCCAGCAGTATCCCTAGCAGGATTTCACCCCTCCACTTT	CASSIPSRISPLHF
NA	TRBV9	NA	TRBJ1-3	TGTGCCAGCAGCGTCCATCCCGGACAGGGAAACACCATATATTTT	CASSVHPGQGNTIYF
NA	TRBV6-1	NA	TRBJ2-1	TGTGCCAGCAGTGAACCTCTCGATGAGCAGTTCTTC	CASSEPLDEQFF
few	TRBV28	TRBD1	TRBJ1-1	TGTGCCAGCGAGGACAGGGACTTTACTGAAGCTTTCTTT	CASEDRDFTEAFF
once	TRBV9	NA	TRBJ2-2	TGTGCCAGCAGCACCGTTCCTAGCGCCCTCACCGGGGAGCTGTTTTTT	CASSTVPSALTGELFF
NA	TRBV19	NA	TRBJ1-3	TGTGCCAGTAGTATGAGGACAGCTGGCTCTGGAAACACCATATATTTT	CASSMRTAGSGNTIYF
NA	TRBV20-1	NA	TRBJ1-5	TGCAGTGCAACGGGAGGTCAGCCCCAGCATTTT	CSATGGQPQHF
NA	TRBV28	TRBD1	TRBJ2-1	TGTGCCAGCAGACCCGACAGGGATCGAATCAATGAGCAGTTCTTC	CASRPDRDRINEQFF
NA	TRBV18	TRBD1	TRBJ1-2	TGTGCCAGCTCACCATCACAGGGGGCCATCTATGGCTACACCTTC	CASSPSQGAIYGYTF
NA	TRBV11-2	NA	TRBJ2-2	TGTGCCAGCAGCCTGTACAGGGACGGCGACACCGGGGAGCTGTTTTTT	CASSLYRDGDTGELFF
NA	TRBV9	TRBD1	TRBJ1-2	TGTGCCAGCAGCGCCCAGACAGGGGTGAGCGGCTACACCTTC	CASSAQTGVSGYTF
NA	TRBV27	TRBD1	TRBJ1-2	TGTGCCAGCAGTTTAGGGACAGGCGGCTACACCTTC	CASSLGTGGYTF
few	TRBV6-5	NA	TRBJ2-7	TGTGCCAGCAGTTTACAGGGCTACGAGCAGTACTTC	CASSLQGYEQYF
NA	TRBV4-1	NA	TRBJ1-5	TGCGCCAGCAGCCAACGGGGGAATCAGCCCCAGCATTTT	CASSQRGNQPQHF
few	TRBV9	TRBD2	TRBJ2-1	TGTGCCAGCAGCGCCCTAGCGGGGGGGCGGAATGAGCAGTTCTTC	CASSALAGGRNEQFF